This TCR beta chain emerged from a study of blood T cells in healthy people across ages. PCR was performed a second time for 7 to 11 cycles using a sample-barcoded 5' primer and a J-beta primer mix. Every sample gave at least 2.5 million paired-end reads containing CDR3. TCRdb re-derived calls from the 5' RACE reads in MiXCR, one entry per CDR3 protein. The sample carries some 700,000 distinct CDR3 sequences, around a fifth recorded once. The V end was cut by 3 bases, the J end by 0 bases, with 15 bases between. CDR1 is MGHDK, CDR2 SYGVNS, per germline. The CDR3 runs 18 residues. Whenever a sample was processed, at least 6 million PBMCs were isolated. This clonotype has just a few counts. The antigen remains unidentified. General observations from the study: Roughly linear age-related decline in beta diversity appeared, significant by age 40. Samples with more naive T cells showed higher observed beta diversity.

The sample was blood. The clonotype comes from a man between 65 and 79 years old in good health. V and J are TRBV25-1 and TRBJ2-6, with D possibly TRBD2 on 5 matching bases. The CDR3 bases are TGTGCCAGCAGTGACGGGATTTCCACCCGCTCTGGGGCCAACGTCCTGACTTTC. Residues: CASSDGISTRSGANVLTF.